The rows below give T cell receptor beta chains drawn from one sample of a study of T-cell memory formation after mild COVID-19. TCRdb called the 5' RACE reads again in MiXCR, with one record for every CDR3 protein. The data contain 300,000 or so distinct CDR3 sequences, 15% of them seen just once; the ten biggest clones take up roughly 23%. Sequencing was done on a sample of PBMCs or a T cell subset sorted from them (not recorded which). Receptor source: a man in his late teens or twenties who had mild COVID-19 (a few samples of this study predate the infection). Cell type and time point are not known. CDR3s include the opening cysteine and the closing phenylalanine or tryptophan. Each record gives: V gene, J gene, CDR3 protein.

V: TRBV5-1; J: TRBJ2-7; CDR3: CASSSLAGLTYEQYF
V: TRBV7-9; J: TRBJ2-5; CDR3: CAGLIGGQETQYF
V: TRBV28; J: TRBJ1-2; CDR3: CASSRVLYGYTF
V: TRBV4-1; J: TRBJ1-3; CDR3: CASSQDRGTGNTIYF
V: TRBV12-3/TRBV12-4; J: TRBJ2-1; CDR3: CASRFPGPDNEQFF
V: TRBV4-3; J: TRBJ2-3; CDR3: CASSQKDPGTSGDTQYF
V: TRBV7-9; J: TRBJ2-2; CDR3: CASSSQGGPGELFF
V: TRBV3-1; J: TRBJ2-1; CDR3: CASSHETARRAYNEQFF
V: TRBV7-9; J: TRBJ2-1; CDR3: CASSLVGQANNEQFF
V: TRBV20-1; J: TRBJ1-1; CDR3: CSARVNTGRAEAFF
V: TRBV5-6; J: TRBJ1-3; CDR3: CASSLYRQGEYTIYF